This T cell receptor (beta chain) was observed in a study of breast tumors, draining lymph nodes, adjacent tissues. Study-wide findings and caveats: Most tumor T cells seemingly derive from lymph node, then expand in tumor. Tumors had less TCR diversity than lymph nodes, more than nontumor tissue. That most tumor T cells come from lymph nodes remained unproven. Compared with basal-like, luminal-like tumors shared significantly more repertoire with nontumor tissue.

Samples came from axillary lymph nodes draining the breast cancer. J was trimmed by 1 base and V by 3 bases; bases with no gene match: 3. The CDR3 length is 16 residues. Germline CDR1 reads KGHDR; CDR2 reads SFDVKD. This clonotype was recorded at least ten times. The antigen is undetermined. TCRdb ran MiXCR on the multiplex PCR reads and lists one entry per CDR3 protein. The sample carries 150,000 to 200,000 distinct CDR3 sequences, about 30% recorded once. The TCR comes from a female donor with breast cancer. Some clones in this sample may be carry-over from other donors' samples. The sample taken for sequencing was axillary lymph node tissue. This chain joins TRBV24-1 and TRBJ2-3; 10 positions match TRBD2. DNA for the CDR3: TGTGCCACCAGTGATCCTCTAGCGGGGGGCACAGATACGCAGTATTTT. Translating gives CATSDPLAGGTDTQYF.